These T cell receptor beta chains were read from a single sample in a study of control samples from healthy donors and cancer patients. The data were produced by immunoSEQ multiplex PCR, yet TCRdb's version contains in-frame clones alone and is incomplete. The data show 60,000 to 80,000 clones, roughly 90% seen once. Material: blood. The source of these receptors is a woman between 50 and 59 years old in good health. Both conserved end residues are part of each CDR3. A D gene is named only where the DNA matches it firmly. Clone size appears in some rows only: once, few, many, or a class for an expanded clone.

>TRBV28|TRBJ2-1|TRBD2|NA
TGTGCCAGCAGTAACCAGCGGGAGTTGAATGAGCAGTTCTTC
CASSNQRELNEQFF
>TRBV7-9|TRBJ1-4|NA|NA
TGTGCCAGCAGCGCGTCAAGGGGGAGTGAAAAACTGTTTTTT
CASSASRGSEKLFF
>TRBV6-5|TRBJ1-2|NA|few
TGTGCCAGCAGAACAGAGCTGGGGGGCTACACCTTC
CASRTELGGYTF
>TRBV6-1|TRBJ1-2|NA|NA
TGTGCCAGCAGTGACGACAGATACTATGGCTACACCTTC
CASSDDRYYGYTF
>TRBV13|TRBJ2-7|TRBD1|NA
TGTGCCAGCAGCTTAGTTGGGACAGGGCGTGAGCAGTACTTC
CASSLVGTGREQYF
>TRBV19|TRBJ2-6|NA|NA
TGTGCCAGTAGTACAGTTTCTGGGGCCAACGTCCTGACTTTC
CASSTVSGANVLTF
>TRBV3-1/TRBV3-2|TRBJ1-2|NA|NA
TGTGCCAGCAGCCAAGACACGAGGGGCTACACCTTC
CASSQDTRGYTF
>TRBV9|TRBJ1-6|NA|NA
TGTGCCAGCAGCGTAGGACCGGAAAACTCACCCCTCCACTTT
CASSVGPENSPLHF
>TRBV28|TRBJ2-7|NA|NA
TGTGCCAGCAGTTCCCAGACAAGCTCCTACGAGCAGTACTTC
CASSSQTSSYEQYF
>TRBV3-1/TRBV3-2|TRBJ1-4|TRBD1|NA
TGTGCCAGCAGCCAACAGGGGGGAAATGAAAAACTGTTTTTT
CASSQQGGNEKLFF
>TRBV2|TRBJ1-4|TRBD1|NA
TGTGCCAGCAGCCCGGACAGGGGCCCTAATGAAAAACTGTTTTTT
CASSPDRGPNEKLFF
>TRBV29-1|TRBJ2-3|TRBD2|NA
TGCAGCGTTGGGGGCGGGAGGTCGACAGATACGCAGTATTTT
CSVGGGRSTDTQYF
>TRBV29-1|TRBJ2-7|NA|NA
TGCAGCGTTGCCAACGGTCAACCCCCCTACGAGCAGTACTTC
CSVANGQPPYEQYF
>TRBV6-5|TRBJ2-2|NA|few
TGTGCCAGTTTGTTGGGGGCGCTCGGGACCGGGGAGCTGTTTTTT
CASLLGALGTGELFF
>TRBV5-1|TRBJ1-5|TRBD1|NA
TGCGCCAGCAGCATAGGGACAGGGGGTCAGCCCCAGCATTTT
CASSIGTGGQPQHF
>TRBV27|TRBJ2-3|TRBD1|NA
TGTGCCAGCAGAACCGACAGGGCCTGGCCTAGCACAGATACGCAGTATTTT
CASRTDRAWPSTDTQYF
>TRBV19|TRBJ1-2|NA|NA
TGTGCCAGTAGTATAGCAGGGACCTACACCTTC
CASSIAGTYTF
>TRBV29-1|TRBJ2-6|TRBD1|once
TGCAGCGTCTGGGGTACAGGGGTCGGGGCCAACGTCCTGACTTTC
CSVWGTGVGANVLTF
>TRBV29-1|TRBJ2-2|NA|once
TGCAGCGTTGCACAGGGCACCGGGGAGCTGTTTTTT
CSVAQGTGELFF
>TRBV4-1|TRBJ2-7|TRBD2|NA
TGCGCCAGCAGCCCGGGACTAGTTTCTGCCCAGCAGTACTTC
CASSPGLVSAQQYF
>TRBV5-1|TRBJ2-1|NA|NA
TGCGCCAGCAGCTCTGGTGTTGACAGTTCATACAATGAGCAGTTCTTC
CASSSGVDSSYNEQFF
>TRBV2|TRBJ1-5|NA|NA
TGTGCCAGCAGTGAAGAGGCAGGGAGAACGTCCCAGCATTTT
CASSEEAGRTSQHF
>TRBV7-3|TRBJ2-1|NA|NA
TGTGCCAGCAGCTCCGACCCCCAATCCCACAATGAGCAGTTCTTC
CASSSDPQSHNEQFF
>TRBV6-5|TRBJ1-1|TRBD1|NA
TGTGCCAGCAGGACAGGGAGTGAGGTGAACACTGAAGCTTTCTTT
CASRTGSEVNTEAFF
>TRBV6-6|TRBJ2-4|TRBD2|NA
TGTGCCAGCAGTCCCTTGACTAGCGGGCTAGCCAAAAACATTCAGTACTTC
CASSPLTSGLAKNIQYF
>TRBV7-9|TRBJ1-6|NA|NA
TGTGCCAGCAGCTTCCGGGGGAGCTCCTATAATTCACCCCTCCACTTT
CASSFRGSSYNSPLHF
>TRBV5-1|TRBJ2-1|NA|NA
TGCGCCAGCAGCTTGGCCTCACTAGCAGTCTCCTACAATGAGCAGTTCTTC
CASSLASLAVSYNEQFF
>TRBV6-1|TRBJ2-1|NA|few
TGTGCCAGCAGTGAAAGTGGGGGCTACAATGAGCAGTTCTTC
CASSESGGYNEQFF
>TRBV19|TRBJ1-5|NA|NA
TGTGCCAGTAGTATGTGGGGAGGACAGCCCCAGCATTTT
CASSMWGGQPQHF
>TRBV27|TRBJ1-1|NA|NA
TGTGCCAGCAGTTTATCTGGCAGGATGAACACTGAAGCTTTCTTT
CASSLSGRMNTEAFF
>TRBV4-1|TRBJ1-2|NA|NA
TGCGCCAGCAGCCAAGACCGGGATAGATATGGCTACACCTTC
CASSQDRDRYGYTF
>TRBV14|TRBJ1-4|NA|NA
TGTGCCAGCAGGCCTCGGGGGCCTAATGAAAAACTGTTTTTT
CASRPRGPNEKLFF
>TRBV19|TRBJ2-3|TRBD2|NA
TGTGCCAGTACCGAAGCGGGAACTAGCACAGATACGCAGTATTTT
CASTEAGTSTDTQYF
>TRBV5-4|TRBJ1-2|TRBD1|few
TGTGCCAGCAGCTTGGCACTGGGGACAGATGGCTACACCTTC
CASSLALGTDGYTF